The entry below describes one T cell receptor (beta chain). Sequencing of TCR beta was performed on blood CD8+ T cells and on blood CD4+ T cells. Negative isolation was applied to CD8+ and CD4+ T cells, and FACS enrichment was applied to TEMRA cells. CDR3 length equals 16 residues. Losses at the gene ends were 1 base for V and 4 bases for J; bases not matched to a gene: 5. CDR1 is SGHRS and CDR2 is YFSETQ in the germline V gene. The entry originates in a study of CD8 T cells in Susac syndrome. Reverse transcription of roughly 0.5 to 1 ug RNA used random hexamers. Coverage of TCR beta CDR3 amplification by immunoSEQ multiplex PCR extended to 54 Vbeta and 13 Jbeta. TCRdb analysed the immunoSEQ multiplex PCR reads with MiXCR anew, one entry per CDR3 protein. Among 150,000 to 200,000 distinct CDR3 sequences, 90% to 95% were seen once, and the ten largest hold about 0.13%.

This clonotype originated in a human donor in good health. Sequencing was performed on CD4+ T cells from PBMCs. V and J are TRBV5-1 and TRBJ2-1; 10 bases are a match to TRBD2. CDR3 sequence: CASSLYRTSGYNEQFF. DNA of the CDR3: TGCGCCAGCAGCTTGTATCGGACTAGCGGATACAATGAGCAGTTCTTC.